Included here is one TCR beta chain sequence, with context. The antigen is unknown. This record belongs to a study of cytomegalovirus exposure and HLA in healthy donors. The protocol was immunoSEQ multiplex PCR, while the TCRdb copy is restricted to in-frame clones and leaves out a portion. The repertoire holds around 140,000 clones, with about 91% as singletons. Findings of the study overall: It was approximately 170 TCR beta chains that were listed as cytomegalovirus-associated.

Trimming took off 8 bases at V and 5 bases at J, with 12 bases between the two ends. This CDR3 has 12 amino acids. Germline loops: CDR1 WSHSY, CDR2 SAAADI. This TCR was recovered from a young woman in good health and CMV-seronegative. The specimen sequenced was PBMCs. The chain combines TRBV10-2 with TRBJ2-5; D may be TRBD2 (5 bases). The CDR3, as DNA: TGCGCCAGCGGCGGGCCAGTGGAGACCCAGTACTTC. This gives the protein CASGGPVETQYF.